This T cell receptor (beta chain) appears in the sequencing data of a study of T cell repertoires in cytomegalovirus infection. On the study more broadly: Indicated by public TCR beta signatures were CMV infection and matching HLA type. Study-wide findings and caveats: Carriers of CMV and the relevant HLA type were discriminated by public TCR beta frequency. Ex vivo, HLA-C-restricted CMV-specific TCR beta clonotypes prevailed over the rest of the response.

This clonotype turned up a few times. As yet, its antigen is unknown. TCRdb called the reads again in MiXCR, with one record for every CDR3 protein. Of roughly 500,000 distinct CDR3 sequences listed, approximately 16% are singletons. The TCR originated in a human donor in good health (CMV status not recorded). Some clones in this sample may be carry-over from other donors' samples. The sequenced sample consisted of CD8+ T cells from PBMCs.

The CDR3 spells CASSDVEYEQYF. Written as DNA, the CDR3 is TGTGCCAGCAGCGACGTCGAGTACGAGCAGTACTTC. V usage is TRBV5-6 and J usage is TRBJ2-7; D unclear. The ends were cut back, 4 bases at V and 4 bases at J, with 9 bases in the middle. CDR1 and CDR2 (germline): SGHDT, YYEEEE. CDR3 length: 12 residues.